The 21 T cell receptor beta chains given below trace back to one sample, sequenced in a study of T cells after yellow fever vaccination. Via MiXCR, TCRdb re-called the 5' RACE reads, giving one row per CDR3 protein. The data show some 170,000 distinct CDR3 sequences, roughly 9% seen once. Material: CD8+ T cells sorted from PBMCs, obtained 45 days after the yellow fever booster vaccination. The receptors were sampled from a man younger than 35 who received the YFV17D yellow fever vaccine.

V usage is TRBV4-3 and J usage is TRBJ2-5; no clear D gene. Germline assignment: CDR1 LGHNA and CDR2 YSLEER. With 1 base removed from V and 4 bases from J, the gap between germline ends came to 10 bases. The CDR3 covers 14 residues. The CDR3 loop is CASSQGVDRETQYF. CDR3 bases: TGCGCCAGCAGCCAAGGGGTAGATCGAGAGACCCAGTACTTC.

The V call is TRBV28, the J call TRBJ2-7; 8 bases fit TRBD1. From germline, CDR1 is MDHEN and CDR2 SYDVKM. This CDR3 contains 16 residues. With 4 bases clipped from V and 5 bases from J, the junction kept 13 bases outside the gene matches. The CDR3 is CASSSNPGDRWNEQYV. CDR3 in DNA: TGTGCCAGCAGTTCCAATCCCGGGGACAGGTGGAACGAGCAGTACGTC.

This clonotype was detected only a few times. The V and J genes are TRBV12-3 or TRBV12-4 and TRBJ1-2; no reliable D call. Between the trimmed V and J ends, which lost 3 bases and 1 base, there was a span of 24 bases. The CDR3 is 19 amino acids. As DNA, the CDR3 is TGTGCCAGCAGTTTTCATCGCCAACTCTGGCTAGAGGATAACTATGGCTACACCTTC. This codes for CASSFHRQLWLEDNYGYTF.

At least ten counts were recorded for this clonotype. Germline is not matched at one junction end, which may reflect a read error. This chain connects TRBV7-9 to TRBJ1-1; D gene unclear. Germline V CDR1 and CDR2: SEHNR, FQNEAQ (reference sequence). This CDR3 spans 9 amino acids. The CDR3 DNA sequence: TGTGCCAGCAGCCCCTCTCACCCCTTT. Encoded protein: CASSPSHPF. Together with reference TRBV7-9 and TRBJ1-1, the CDR3 gives the full variable domain: DTGVSQNPRHKITKRGQNVTFRCDPISEHNRLYWYRQTLGQGPEFLTYFQNEAQLEKSRLLSDRFSAERPKGSFSTLEIQRTEQGDSAMYLCASSPSHPFGQGTRLTVV.

This clonotype was seen more than once but under ten times. This rearrangement joins TRBV7-9 to TRBJ1-4; D uncertain. Trimming shortened V by 6 bases and J by 5 bases, and 13 bases separated the two germline ends. This CDR3 comprises 14 residues. Germline assignment: CDR1 SEHNR and CDR2 FQNEAQ (reference sequence). The CDR3 sequence: CASRTGGGNEKLFF. In DNA, the CDR3 is TGTGCCAGCAGGACTGGCGGAGGAAATGAAAAACTGTTTTTT.

This clonotype occurred a few times. The rearrangement joins TRBV12-3 or TRBV12-4 to TRBJ2-7; D gene ambiguous. Between the trimmed V and J ends, which lost 6 bases and 0 bases, there was a span of 12 bases. The CDR3 contains 14 residues. The DNA for the CDR3 is TGTGCCAGCAGACCCTCGGACGGCTCCTACGAGCAGTACTTC. Translation gives CASRPSDGSYEQYF.

V is TRBV12-3 or TRBV12-4 and J is TRBJ2-7; 7 nucleotides line up with TRBD1. This CDR3 spans 14 amino acids. Trimming removed 5 bases from V and 5 bases from J; junction bases left unmatched: 9. The CDR3 spells CASSTDRAPHEQYV. CDR3 in DNA: TGTGCCAGCAGTACCGACAGGGCCCCCCACGAGCAGTACGTC.

This chain links TRBV27 with TRBJ2-5; maybe TRBD1 (6 bases). CDR3 length equals 15 residues. Germline-derived CDR1 and CDR2 are MNHEY and SMNVEV (reference sequence). V shed 0 bases and J shed 5 bases, with 13 bases lying between them. The CDR3: CASSLSQGPRETQYF. As DNA, the CDR3 is TGTGCCAGCAGTTTATCTCAGGGGCCCCGGGAGACCCAGTACTTC.

This clonotype was recorded a few times. The rearrangement links TRBV19 to TRBJ1-1; D gene ambiguous. CDR3 length equals 15 residues. Trimming shortened V by 3 bases and J by 1 base, and 12 bases separated the two germline ends. Germline CDR1 LNHDA, CDR2 SQIVND (reference sequence). This CDR3 is CASSMDGYENTEAFF. CDR3 sequence (DNA): TGTGCCAGTAGTATGGACGGATATGAGAACACTGAAGCTTTCTTT. Combining the CDR3 with reference TRBV19 and TRBJ1-1 gives the whole variable domain DGGITQSPKYLFRKEGQNVTLSCEQNLNHDAMYWYRQDPGQGLRLIYYSQIVNDFQKGDIAEGYSVSREKKESFPLTVTSAQKNPTAFYLCASSMDGYENTEAFFGQGTRLTVV.

The chain recombines TRBV19 with TRBJ2-1, with no clear D. The CDR3 is 17 residues long. The V end was cut by 1 base, the J end by 0 bases, with 13 bases between. Germline CDR1 is LNHDA and CDR2 is SQIVND (reference sequence). CDR3 in amino acids: CASSIAAGRSSYNEQFF. The CDR3 nucleotides read TGTGCCAGTAGTATAGCTGCAGGTAGGAGCTCCTACAATGAGCAGTTCTTC. The full variable domain, in which reference TRBV19 and TRBJ2-1 provide the parts outside the CDR3, is DGGITQSPKYLFRKEGQNVTLSCEQNLNHDAMYWYRQDPGQGLRLIYYSQIVNDFQKGDIAEGYSVSREKKESFPLTVTSAQKNPTAFYLCASSIAAGRSSYNEQFFGPGTRLTVL.

This clonotype was detected many times. The chain employs TRBV13 and TRBJ1-1, with a possible D match to TRBD1 (6 bases). Trimming left V 5 bases short and J 0 bases short, with 7 bases between. In germline, CDR1 is PRHDT, CDR2 FYEKMQ (reference sequence). The CDR3 runs to 13 residues. The CDR3 is CASSRTVNTEAFF. The CDR3 DNA sequence: TGTGCCAGCAGCCGGACAGTGAACACTGAAGCTTTCTTT.

The table lists this clonotype with many counts. V and J are TRBV12-5 and TRBJ2-2; D remains ambiguous. The V and J ends lost 0 bases and 1 base respectively, with 12 bases between them. CDR1 is LGHNT and CDR2 is FRNRAP in the germline V gene. The CDR3 has 17 residues. CDR3 amino acids: CASGLVHLDLNTGELFF. In DNA form, the CDR3 reads TGTGCTAGTGGTTTGGTTCATCTCGACTTGAACACCGGGGAGCTGTTTTTT.

Notes on this clonotype: A much larger clone lies a single base off, so this may be a read error. The rearrangement uses TRBV5-5 and TRBJ2-7; D gene uncertain. The germline V gene encodes CDR1 SGHKS and CDR2 YYEKEE (reference sequence). Trimming shortened V by 6 bases and J by 3 bases, and 7 bases separated the two germline ends. The CDR3 length is 11 residues. CDR3: CASTSNYEQYF. In nucleotides, the CDR3 is TGTGCCAGCACCTCTAACTACGAGCAGTACTTC.

V gene TRBV6-2 or TRBV6-3 combines with J gene TRBJ1-2, with D perhaps matching TRBD1 (6 bases). CDR1 is MNHEY and CDR2 is SVGEGT in the germline V gene. Trimming pared 5 bases from V and 4 bases from J, leaving 17 bases between. The CDR3 runs 15 residues. In nucleotides, the CDR3 is TGTGCCAGCAGTCTCACCCCTACAGGGACCTATGGCTACACCTTC. As protein: CASSLTPTGTYGYTF.

This chain connects TRBV15 to TRBJ2-1, with D hard to call. V gave up 6 bases and J gave up 0 bases, with 6 bases separating them. The CDR3 runs to 13 residues. CDR1 is LNHNV and CDR2 is YYDKDF in the germline V gene (reference sequence). DNA of the CDR3: TGTGCCACCAGACGAAGCTCCTACAATGAGCAGTTCTTC. Protein sequence: CATRRSSYNEQFF. The whole variable domain, filled in from reference TRBV15 and TRBJ2-1, reads DAMVIQNPRYQVTQFGKPVTLSCSQTLNHNVMYWYQQKSSQAPKLLFHYYDKDFNNEADTPDNFQSRRPNTSFCFLDIRSPGLGDTAMYLCATRRSSYNEQFFGPGTRLTVL.

This clonotype was seen a few times. The chain links TRBV20-1 to TRBJ2-1; no definite D call. The CDR3 has 14 amino acids. Deletions cut 3 bases from V and 4 bases from J, with 13 bases between. Germline V gives CDR1 DFQATT, CDR2 SNEGSKA (reference sequence). CDR3 sequence (DNA): TGCAGTGCTAGGATCCCTTTAGGATACAATGAGCAGTTCTTC. This sequence encodes CSARIPLGYNEQFF.

For this clonotype: This may come from a read error, since a much larger clone is one base off. The chain joins TRBV15 to TRBJ2-5; either TRBD1 or TRBD2 may supply D (5 bases each). The J call is doubtful: the DNA matches TRBJ2-1 better. The germline CDR1 and CDR2 sequences are LNHNV and YYDKDF (reference sequence). This CDR3 has 15 residues. CDR3 sequence reads: CATSSKWASLGTQFF. DNA for the CDR3: TGTGCCACCAGCAGTAAATGGGCTTCGCTCGGGACCCAGTTCTTC.

This chain uses TRBV9 with TRBJ1-4, with a possible D match to TRBD1 (5 bases). In germline, CDR1 is SGDLS, CDR2 YYNGEE. The CDR3 runs to 13 residues. V dropped 2 bases and J dropped 11 bases, with 13 bases sitting between them. DNA for the CDR3: TGTGCCAGCAGCGTCTCCGGTGGGGGGAAACTGTTTTTT. Translation gives CASSVSGGGKLFF.

This clonotype occurred many times. The chain joins TRBV7-3 to TRBJ2-5, with D hard to call. This CDR3 has 13 amino acids. Germline CDR1 reads SGHTA; CDR2 reads FQGTGA. Trimming removed 1 base from V and 5 bases from J, with 8 bases in between. The CDR3 spells CASSLNAGETQYF. As DNA, the CDR3 is TGTGCCAGCAGCTTAAATGCTGGGGAGACCCAGTACTTC.

V and J are TRBV7-2 and TRBJ1-3, with D possibly matching TRBD1 (6 bases). The CDR3 runs 16 residues. Germline values: CDR1 SGHTA, CDR2 FQGNSA. Trimming removed 4 bases at V and 4 bases at J, with 17 bases between. The CDR3: CASSWRLPGQGNTIYF. In DNA form, the CDR3 reads TGTGCCAGCAGCTGGAGGTTACCGGGACAAGGAAACACCATATATTTT.

The V and J genes are TRBV9 and TRBJ1-5; no reliable D call. The CDR3 consists of 14 residues. Trimming left V 3 bases short and J 1 base short, with 8 bases between. Germline V lookup: CDR1 SGDLS, CDR2 YYNGEE. CDR3 in DNA: TGTGCCAGCAGCGCAGAGAAGAGCAATCAGCCCCAGCATTTT. Its translation is CASSAEKSNQPQHF.